These 16 T cell receptor beta chains came from one sample sequenced in a study of blood T cell repertoires in COVID-19. The table came from immunoSEQ multiplex PCR; TCRdb's copy has only in-frame clones and leaves some out. The sample holds 250,000 to 350,000 clones, roughly 87% seen once. Specimen: peripheral blood. The receptor source for this set is a woman aged 45-60 years who had recovered from COVID-19.

V and J are TRBV2 and TRBJ1-1, with D perhaps TRBD1 (6 bases). The V end lost 7 bases, the J end lost 5 bases, and 17 bases lay between the germline ends. Germline loops: CDR1 SNHLY, CDR2 FYNNEI. The CDR3 runs to 14 residues. The CDR3: CASIEGTGRTEAFF. Here the CDR3 DNA reads TGTGCCAGCATAGAGGGAACAGGGAGAACTGAAGCTTTCTTT. Complete variable domain (other parts from reference TRBV2 and TRBJ1-1): EPEVTQTPSHQVTQMGQEVILRCVPISNHLYFYWYRQILGQKVEFLVSFYNNEISEKSEIFDDQFSVERPDGSNFTLKIRSTKLEDSAMYFCASIEGTGRTEAFFGQGTRLTVV.

The rearrangement links TRBV7-8 to TRBJ1-6; TRBD1 might be the D (6 bases). Between the trimmed V and J ends, which lost 5 bases and 2 bases, there was a span of 13 bases. Germline V lookup: CDR1 SGHVS, CDR2 FQNEAQ. This CDR3 comprises 16 residues. CDR3: CASSPRTGPYNSPLHF. The CDR3 nucleotides read TGTGCCAGCAGCCCCCGAACAGGGCCCTATAATTCACCCCTCCACTTT. The full variable domain, rest sourced from reference TRBV7-8 and TRBJ1-6, is GAGVSQSPRYKVAKRGQDVALRCDPISGHVSLFWYQQALGQGPEFLTYFQNEAQLDKSGLPSDRFFAERPEGSVSTLKIQRTQQEDSAVYLCASSPRTGPYNSPLHFGNGTRLTVT.

This chain links TRBV30 with TRBJ1-5, with TRBD1 as a possible D gene (6 bases). Germline-derived CDR1 and CDR2 are GTSNPN and SVGIG (reference sequence). The germline V and J ends were trimmed by 1 base and 4 bases, with 8 bases remaining between them. CDR3 length equals 13 residues. CDR3: CAWSAGQNQPQHF. The CDR3 DNA reads as TGTGCCTGGAGTGCAGGACAGAATCAGCCCCAGCATTTT.

The gene calls are TRBV4-2 and TRBJ1-1, with D unclear. Germline CDR1 LGHNA, CDR2 YNFKEQ. The CDR3 runs to 13 residues. V lost 0 bases, J lost 5 bases, and 7 bases lay in between. CDR3 region: CASSQDSVTEAFF. The CDR3 region has the DNA TGTGCCAGCAGCCAAGACTCCGTGACTGAAGCTTTCTTT.

The chain joins TRBV18 to TRBJ2-1; 11 bases agree with TRBD2. The V gene end was trimmed by 5 bases and the J gene end by 4 bases; junction bases not matched to a gene: 7. The CDR3 sequence is 16 residues long. Germline assignment: CDR1 KGHSH and CDR2 LQKENI. Written as DNA, the CDR3 is TGTGCCAGCTCAACACAAACTAGCGGGAGATACAATGAGCAGTTCTTC. Translation: CASSTQTSGRYNEQFF. Complete variable domain (other parts from reference TRBV18 and TRBJ2-1): NAGVMQNPRHLVRRRGQEARLRCSPMKGHSHVYWYRQLPEEGLKFMVYLQKENIIDESGMPKERFSAEFPKEGPSILRIQQVVRGDSAAYFCASSTQTSGRYNEQFFGPGTRLTVL.

The chain is built from TRBV28 and TRBJ2-1, with 10 bases that match TRBD1. The CDR3 length is 17 residues. The germline CDR1 and CDR2 sequences are MDHEN and SYDVKM. With 4 bases clipped from V and 5 bases from J, the junction kept 11 bases outside the gene matches. CDR3 DNA sequence: TGTGCCAGCAGTTCCGTGACAGGGGGCGCCCCGGACAATGAGCAGTTCTTC. Translation: CASSSVTGGAPDNEQFF.

V is TRBV5-8 and J is TRBJ2-5; D is perhaps TRBD1 (5 bases). The CDR3 totals 13 residues. The V and J ends lost 2 bases and 2 bases respectively, with 7 bases between them. Per the germline V gene, CDR1 is SGHTS and CDR2 is YDEGEE. CDR3 region: CASSFRGQETQYF. The DNA for the CDR3 is TGTGCCAGCAGCTTTAGGGGACAAGAGACCCAGTACTTC.

The chain is built from TRBV6-2 or TRBV6-3 and TRBJ2-7; D might be TRBD2 (5 bases). CDR1 is MNHEY and CDR2 is SVGEGT in the germline V gene. The CDR3 extends over 14 amino acids. V lost 6 bases, J lost 6 bases, and 18 bases lay in between. CDR3 bases: TGTGCCAGCAGCCAAATTCAAGGTGCGGGCGAGCAGTACTTC. Its protein is CASSQIQGAGEQYF.

This clone was seen just once. This chain uses TRBV7-2 with TRBJ2-7; TRBD1 is a possible D gene (6 bases). Trimming shortened V by 5 bases and J by 7 bases, and 24 bases separated the two germline ends. From germline, CDR1 is SGHTA and CDR2 FQGNSA. The CDR3 has 16 residues. The CDR3 reads CASSAVIGLGAAEQYF. The CDR3 DNA follows: TGTGCCAGCAGCGCAGTAATAGGGCTGGGGGCCGCGGAGCAGTACTTC.

The DNA of the CDR3 is TGCGCCAGCATGGTAGAAGTCGGCACTGAAGCTTTCTTT. This translates into CASMVEVGTEAFF. The chain combines TRBV5-1 with TRBJ1-1; D remains unclear. The CDR3 consists of 13 residues. Trimming cost V 6 bases and J 4 bases, with 13 bases left between them. CDR1 is SGHRS, CDR2 YFSETQ, per germline. The full variable domain, with the rest looked up from reference TRBV5-1 and TRBJ1-1, is KAGVTQTPRYLIKTRGQQVTLSCSPISGHRSVSWYQQTPGQGLQFLFEYFSETQRNKGNFPGRFSGRQFSNSRSEMNVSTLELGDSALYLCASMVEVGTEAFFGQGTRLTVV.

The rearrangement links TRBV5-4 to TRBJ1-3; D perhaps matches TRBD1 (5 bases). Germline V lookup: CDR1 SGHNT, CDR2 YYREEE (reference sequence). Trimming removed 0 bases at V and 2 bases at J, with 12 bases between. The CDR3 is 16 residues long. The CDR3 protein is CASSLAGGRTGNTIYF. The DNA for the CDR3 is TGTGCCAGCAGCTTGGCCGGGGGGAGGACTGGAAACACCATATATTTT.

This clone was found once. A much larger clone is a single base away; this may be a read error. This chain links TRBV6-4 with TRBJ2-3, with a weak D call TRBD2 (7 bases). CDR1 and CDR2 from the germline V gene are MRHNA and SNTAGT. The CDR3 has 14 residues. The V end was cut by 2 bases, the J end by 3 bases, with 9 bases between. CDR3 region: CASSDGGATDTQYF. The CDR3 DNA reads TGTGCCAGCAGTGACGGGGGGGCGACAGATACGCAGTATTTT.

The DNA of the CDR3 is TGTGCCAGTAACGCTGACAGGGCCTATAATTCACCCCTCCACTTT. This translates into CASNADRAYNSPLHF. This sequence joins TRBV19 and TRBJ1-6; 7 nucleotides align to TRBD1. The CDR3 has 15 residues. The ends lost 7 bases at V and 2 bases at J; junction bases unmatched: 5. The germline gives CDR1 LNHDA, CDR2 SQIVND (reference sequence).

The chain combines TRBV6-6 with TRBJ1-4; D ambiguous. This CDR3 has 14 amino acids. V lost 2 bases and J lost 8, with 12 bases in between. The V gene's germline CDR1 is MNHNY and CDR2 SVGAGI (reference sequence). CDR3 residues: CASSYGGGQEKLFF. For the CDR3, the DNA is TGTGCCAGCAGTTACGGAGGAGGGCAGGAAAAACTGTTTTTT.

This clone has just a few counts. The gene calls are TRBV4-1 and TRBJ1-3; perhaps TRBD1 as D (5 bases). Trimming left V 1 base short and J 1 base short, with 11 bases between. Germline V gene lookup returns CDR1 MGHRA and CDR2 YSYEKL. The CDR3 runs 16 residues. Written as DNA, the CDR3 is TGCGCCAGCAGCCAAGTGGGGCGGCTATCTGGAAACACCATATATTTT. It yields the protein CASSQVGRLSGNTIYF.

The CDR3 spells CASSSHLKRNYGYTF. CDR3 nucleotides: TGTGCCAGCAGCTCGCACCTAAAGAGGAACTATGGCTACACCTTC. V gene TRBV7-9 combines with J gene TRBJ1-2, with D unresolved. The V end lost 4 bases, the J end lost 2 bases, and 14 bases lay between the germline ends. The CDR3 consists of 15 residues. Germline loops: CDR1 SEHNR, CDR2 FQNEAQ (reference sequence).